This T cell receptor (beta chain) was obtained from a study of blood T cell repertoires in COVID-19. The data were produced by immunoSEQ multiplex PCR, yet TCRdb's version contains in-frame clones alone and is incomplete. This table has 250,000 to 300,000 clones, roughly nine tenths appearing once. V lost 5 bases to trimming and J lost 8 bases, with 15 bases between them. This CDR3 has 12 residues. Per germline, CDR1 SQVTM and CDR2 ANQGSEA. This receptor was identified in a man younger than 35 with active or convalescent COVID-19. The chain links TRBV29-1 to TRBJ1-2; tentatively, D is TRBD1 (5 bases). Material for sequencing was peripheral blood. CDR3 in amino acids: CSVRAGDRGYTF. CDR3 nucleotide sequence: TGCAGCGTTCGTGCGGGGGATCGCGGCTACACCTTC.